Below, 24 T cell receptor beta chains from the same sample are listed, as sequenced in a study of beta chain features in type 1 diabetes (dated by TCRdb to the late 2010s). Library prep was done by the immunoSEQ multiplex PCR assay. The entire amount of isolated RNA was reverse transcribed using the High Capacity cDNA Reverse Transcription Kit, so the sequenced TCRB transcripts were expressed ones. Not all clones reach the TCRdb copy of this immuneACCESS table, which keeps in-frame sequences only. Checked studies attribute under half of the gap to unresolved V genes and leave the rest unexplained. The sample has around 500,000 clones on record, approximately 30% of them singletons. 0.05% to 0.065% of the sample is in the top ten clones. Sequenced material: naive CD4+ T cells from blood. The sample's cell subset or site label is to be understood as: true naive CD4+ T cells. These receptors were collected from a man younger than 35 in good health.

This clone was found a few times. The J gene is TRBJ2-2, the V gene TRBV7-3; D remains unclear. V dropped 4 bases and J dropped 0 bases, with 6 bases sitting between them. The CDR3 length is 14 residues. Germline V gives CDR1 SGHTA, CDR2 FQGTGA. CDR3 coding DNA: TGTGCCAGCAGCTCCTTAACGAACACCGGGGAGCTGTTTTTT. It specifies CASSSLTNTGELFF.

There are a few counts of this clone. The chain has TRBV29-1 and TRBJ1-4, with D unresolved. Germline assignment: CDR1 SQVTM and CDR2 ANQGSEA. V was clipped by 6 bases and J by 8 bases, with 13 bases between them. The CDR3 has 12 residues. CDR3 DNA: TGCAGCGTCGAGCGCCTTGGGGAAAAACTGTTTTTT. It translates to CSVERLGEKLFF.

The DNA of the CDR3 is TGCGCCAGCAGCCGCGTCCCGGGACTAGCTGGAGTCTCCTACTACGAGCAGTACTTC. The encoded protein is CASSRVPGLAGVSYYEQYF. This chain connects TRBV4-1 to TRBJ2-7, with 9 bases matching TRBD2. The V and J ends lost 4 bases and 3 bases, in that order; junction bases with no gene match: 19. Germline V gene sequence: CDR1 MGHRA, CDR2 YSYEKL. CDR3 length equals 19 residues.

This clone was detected a few times. The rearrangement links TRBV4-1 to TRBJ2-1, with 13 bases that match TRBD2. Germline CDR1 and CDR2: MGHRA and YSYEKL. The CDR3 covers 14 residues. V dropped 6 bases and J dropped 7; count of bases not matched to a gene: 3. CDR3 amino acids: CASRGLAGTNEQFF. CDR3 nucleotide sequence: TGCGCCAGCAGGGGACTAGCGGGGACTAATGAGCAGTTCTTC.

This clone appeared a few times. V is TRBV6-5 and J is TRBJ2-5; TRBD1 aligns across 9 bases. There are 15 residues in the CDR3. V trimming: 4 bases; J trimming: 3 bases; junction bases outside the gene matches: 6. Germline values: CDR1 MNHEY, CDR2 SVGAGI. The CDR3 bases are TGTGCCAGCAGTTCGATTGACAGGGGGAAAGAGACCCAGTACTTC. Its translation: CASSSIDRGKETQYF.

This chain uses TRBV5-1 with TRBJ2-1; 8 bases are shared with TRBD1. The CDR3 is made up of 15 amino acids. Germline-derived CDR1 and CDR2 are SGHRS and YFSETQ. The junction had 3 bases not matched to a gene; V was cut back by 0 bases and J by 4 bases. The CDR3 coding sequence is TGCGCCAGCAGCTTGGTTCAGGGGGCATACAATGAGCAGTTCTTC. Its translation is CASSLVQGAYNEQFF.

The chain has TRBV10-3 and TRBJ2-7, with D possibly TRBD2 on 6 matching bases. Germline V CDR1 and CDR2: ENHRY, SYGVKD. The CDR3 runs 15 residues. Trimming pared 3 bases from V and 2 bases from J, leaving 14 bases between. CDR3 coding DNA: TGTGCCATCAGTGAAGTTATAGGGACTCCCTACGAGCAGTACTTC. This encodes CAISEVIGTPYEQYF.

The V call is TRBV5-4, the J call TRBJ2-2; D is unresolved. V was trimmed by 4 bases and J by 1 base, leaving 8 bases between them. Germline CDR1 is SGHNT and CDR2 is YYREEE (reference sequence). The CDR3 totals 14 residues. The CDR3 here is CASSAEMNTGELFF. As DNA, the CDR3 is TGTGCCAGCAGCGCGGAAATGAACACCGGGGAGCTGTTTTTT.

The rearrangement uses TRBV2 and TRBJ2-1, with TRBD2 matching over 12 bases. This CDR3 has 15 residues. The V gene's germline CDR1 is SNHLY and CDR2 FYNNEI. The V segment lost 6 bases and the J segment 5 bases; nucleotides outside the gene matches: 5. CDR3 residues: CASSRTSGKNNEQFF. CDR3 bases: TGTGCCAGCAGCCGGACTAGCGGGAAGAACAATGAGCAGTTCTTC. The full variable domain, completed using reference TRBV2 and TRBJ2-1, is EPEVTQTPSHQVTQMGQEVILRCVPISNHLYFYWYRQILGQKVEFLVSFYNNEISEKSEIFDDQFSVERPDGSNFTLKIRSTKLEDSAMYFCASSRTSGKNNEQFFGPGTRLTVL.

The rearrangement uses TRBV7-2 and TRBJ2-5, with 8 bases lining up with TRBD1. Losses at the gene ends were 5 bases for V and 5 bases for J; bases not matched to a gene: 10. The length of the CDR3 is 15 residues. The germline V gene encodes CDR1 SGHTA and CDR2 FQGNSA. The CDR3 DNA reads as TGTGCCAGCAGCCGCGGACAGGGCATATGGGAGACCCAGTACTTC. Amino acids: CASSRGQGIWETQYF.

The J gene is TRBJ1-4, the V gene TRBV9; TRBD1 might be the D (5 bases). Trimming cost V 3 bases and J 10 bases, with 16 bases left between them. Germline V CDR1 and CDR2: SGDLS, YYNGEE. This CDR3 contains 14 residues. The CDR3 loop is CASSAGANRVKLFF. In DNA form, the CDR3 reads TGTGCCAGCAGCGCCGGGGCAAACCGGGTAAAACTGTTTTTT.

The chain combines TRBV9 with TRBJ2-6; possibly TRBD1 for D (5 bases). V was cut by 4 bases and J by 4 bases, with 12 bases left in between. The germline gives CDR1 SGDLS, CDR2 YYNGEE. CDR3 size: 15 residues. The CDR3 DNA reads TGTGCCAGCAGCCGGACATGGCCCGGGGCCAACGTCCTGACTTTC. It encodes CASSRTWPGANVLTF.

This clone occurred a few times. CDR3 DNA sequence: TGTGCCTGGAGTGTACAGGGGGGTGTGGATGAGCAGTTCTTC. Its protein product is CAWSVQGGVDEQFF. The chain carries TRBV30 and TRBJ2-1, with TRBD1 matching 8 bases. J lost 8 bases, V lost 0 bases, and 6 bases had no gene match. Germline CDR1 reads GTSNPN; CDR2 reads SVGIG (reference sequence). This CDR3 contains 14 residues. Full variable domain (outside the CDR3, taken from reference TRBV30 and TRBJ2-1): SQTIHQWPATLVQPVGSPLSLECTVEGTSNPNLYWYRQAAGRGLQLLFYSVGIGQISSEVPQNLSASRPQDRQFILSSKKLLLSDSGFYLCAWSVQGGVDEQFFGPGTRLTVL.

This clone occurred a few times. The rearrangement joins TRBV7-2 to TRBJ2-1; 7 bases map to TRBD2. Germline V gives CDR1 SGHTA, CDR2 FQGNSA. The CDR3 extends over 12 amino acids. V dropped 5 bases and J dropped 9; count of bases not matched to a gene: 4. CDR3 nucleotide sequence: TGTGCCAGCAGCCCCGGGACTACTGAGCAGTTCTTC. Translated: CASSPGTTEQFF.

The chain recombines TRBV5-1 with TRBJ2-1; the D gene is possibly TRBD1 (6 bases). There are 15 residues in the CDR3. Germline V gene lookup returns CDR1 SGHRS and CDR2 YFSETQ. Trimming took 4 bases from V and 1 from J, leaving 12 bases between them. Here the CDR3 reads CASSKQQGSYNEQFF. The CDR3 coding sequence is TGCGCCAGCAGCAAGCAACAGGGATCCTACAATGAGCAGTTCTTC.

The CDR3 is CASSPSSGRASVEQYF. CDR3 nucleotides: TGTGCCAGCAGCCCATCTAGCGGGAGGGCCTCAGTCGAGCAGTACTTC. The gene calls are TRBV7-2 and TRBJ2-7; 12 bases match TRBD2. With 5 bases clipped from V and 6 bases from J, the junction kept 11 bases outside the gene matches. Germline V gene sequence: CDR1 SGHTA, CDR2 FQGNSA. The CDR3 length is 16 residues.

The chain has TRBV6-1 and TRBJ2-7; D is uncertain. CDR1 MNHNS and CDR2 SASEGT come from the germline V gene. With 2 bases removed from V and 3 bases from J, the gap between germline ends came to 11 bases. The CDR3 is 14 residues long. The CDR3 DNA sequence: TGTGCCAGCAGTGAAATGTCAACGATCTACGAGCAGTACTTC. Translating it yields CASSEMSTIYEQYF.

This chain connects TRBV5-1 to TRBJ2-7, with D perhaps matching TRBD2 (5 bases). The V end was cut by 0 bases, the J end by 1 base, with 11 bases between. This CDR3 has 15 residues. CDR1 is SGHRS, CDR2 YFSETQ, per germline. The CDR3 region is CASSLEFRGSYEQYF. DNA for the CDR3: TGCGCCAGCAGCTTGGAGTTCCGGGGATCCTACGAGCAGTACTTC. Variable domain in full (rest from reference TRBV5-1 and TRBJ2-7): KAGVTQTPRYLIKTRGQQVTLSCSPISGHRSVSWYQQTPGQGLQFLFEYFSETQRNKGNFPGRFSGRQFSNSRSEMNVSTLELGDSALYLCASSLEFRGSYEQYFGPGTRLTVT.

This chain connects TRBV30 to TRBJ1-1; TRBD1 matches at 7 bases. The CDR3 consists of 14 residues. Germline-derived CDR1 and CDR2 are GTSNPN and SVGIG (reference sequence). V shed 2 bases, J shed 3 bases, and the junction held 6 bases outside the gene matches. In nucleotides, the CDR3 is TGTGCCTGGAGTCCGACAGGGAGAGACACTGAAGCTTTCTTT. Translating it yields CAWSPTGRDTEAFF.

As concerns this clone: This CDR3 is also generated by other DNA sequences in the sample. The chain joins TRBV30 to TRBJ1-5; D remains ambiguous. The V end lost 0 bases, the J end lost 0 bases, and 3 bases lay between the germline ends. The CDR3 sequence is 13 residues long. Germline values: CDR1 GTSNPN, CDR2 SVGIG (reference sequence). The CDR3: CAWSVDSNQPQHF. CDR3 DNA sequence: TGTGCCTGGAGTGTGGATAGCAATCAGCCCCAGCATTTT.

This clone occurred a few times. The gene calls are TRBV30 and TRBJ2-7; 7 nucleotides match TRBD1. This CDR3 contains 13 residues. Germline values: CDR1 GTSNPN, CDR2 SVGIG (reference sequence). V gave up 5 bases and J gave up 2 bases; unmatched junction bases: 6. Written as DNA, the CDR3 is TGTGCCTGGTCGGCGACAGGGACCTACGAGCAGTACTTC. It specifies CAWSATGTYEQYF.

The chain links TRBV11-2 to TRBJ2-2; a weak D match, TRBD1 (6 bases). The CDR3 spans 16 residues. Trimming stripped 3 bases from V and 1 base from J, with 12 bases between. Germline V gene data show CDR1 as SGHAT and CDR2 as FQNNGV. This chain's CDR3 is CASSLAWTENTGELFF. As DNA, the CDR3 is TGTGCCAGCAGCTTGGCCTGGACAGAGAACACCGGGGAGCTGTTTTTT.

The chain joins TRBV30 to TRBJ1-5, with D unclear. Trimming left V 4 bases short and J 4 bases short, with 11 bases between. The length of the CDR3 is 13 residues. Germline CDR1 reads GTSNPN; CDR2 reads SVGIG (reference sequence). For the CDR3, the DNA is TGTGCCTGGACCGTCGGCCTAAATCAGCCCCAGCATTTT. Its protein product is CAWTVGLNQPQHF.

The V and J genes are TRBV7-2 and TRBJ1-2, with D possibly matching TRBD1 (5 bases). Looked up from germline, CDR1 is SGHTA and CDR2 is FQGNSA. This CDR3 comprises 13 residues. Trimming removed 5 bases from V and 8 bases from J, with 15 bases in between. CDR3 in amino acids: CASSITSSGGYTF. In DNA, the CDR3 is TGTGCCAGCAGCATCACCAGCTCAGGGGGCTACACCTTC.